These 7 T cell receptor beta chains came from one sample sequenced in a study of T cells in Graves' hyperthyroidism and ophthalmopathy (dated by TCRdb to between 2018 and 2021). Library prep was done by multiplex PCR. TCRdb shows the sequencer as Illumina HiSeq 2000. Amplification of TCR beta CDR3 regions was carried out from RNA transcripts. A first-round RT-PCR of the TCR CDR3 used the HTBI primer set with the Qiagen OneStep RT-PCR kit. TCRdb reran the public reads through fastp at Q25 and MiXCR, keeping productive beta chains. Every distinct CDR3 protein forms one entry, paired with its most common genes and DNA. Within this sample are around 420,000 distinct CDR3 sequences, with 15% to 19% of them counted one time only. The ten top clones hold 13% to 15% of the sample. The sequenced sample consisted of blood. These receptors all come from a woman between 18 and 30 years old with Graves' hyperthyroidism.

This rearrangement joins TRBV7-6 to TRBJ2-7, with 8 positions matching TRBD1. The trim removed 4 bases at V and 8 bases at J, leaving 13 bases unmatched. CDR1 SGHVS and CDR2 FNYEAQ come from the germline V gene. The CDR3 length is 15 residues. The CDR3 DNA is TGTGCCAGCAGCTCTCTGGACAGGGCGAGGGACAAGCAGTACTTC. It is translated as CASSSLDRARDKQYF. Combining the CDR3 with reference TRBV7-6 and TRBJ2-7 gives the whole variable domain GAGVSQSPRYKVTKRGQDVALRCDPISGHVSLYWYRQALGQGPEFLTYFNYEAQQDKSGLPNDRFSAERPEGSISTLTIQRTEQRDSAMYRCASSSLDRARDKQYFGPGTRLTVT.

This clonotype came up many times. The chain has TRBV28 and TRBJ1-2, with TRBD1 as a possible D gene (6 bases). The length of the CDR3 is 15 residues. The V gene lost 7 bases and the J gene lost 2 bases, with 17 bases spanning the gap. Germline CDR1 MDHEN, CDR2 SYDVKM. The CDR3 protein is CASTGGGAQNYGYTF. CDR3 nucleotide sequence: TGTGCCAGCACCGGTGGGGGGGCGCAGAACTATGGCTACACCTTC.

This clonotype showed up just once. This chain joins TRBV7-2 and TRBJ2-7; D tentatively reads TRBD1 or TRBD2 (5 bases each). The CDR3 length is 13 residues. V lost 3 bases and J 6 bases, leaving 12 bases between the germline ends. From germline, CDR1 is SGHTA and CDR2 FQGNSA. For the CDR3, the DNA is TGTGCCAGCAGCTTGAGAGGGGTGGCCGAGCAGTACTTC. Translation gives CASSLRGVAEQYF.

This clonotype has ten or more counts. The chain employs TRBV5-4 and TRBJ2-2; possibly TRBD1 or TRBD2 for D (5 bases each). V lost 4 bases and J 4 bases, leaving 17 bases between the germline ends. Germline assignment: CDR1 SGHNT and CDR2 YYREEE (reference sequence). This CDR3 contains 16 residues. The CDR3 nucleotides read TGTGCCAGCAGCCCGCGGGCGGACAAGGGCACCGGGGAGCTGTTTTTT. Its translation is CASSPRADKGTGELFF.

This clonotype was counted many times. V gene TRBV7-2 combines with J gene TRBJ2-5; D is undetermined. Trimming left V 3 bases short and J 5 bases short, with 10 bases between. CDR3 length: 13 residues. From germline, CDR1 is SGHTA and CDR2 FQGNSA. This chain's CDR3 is CASSFGGLETQYF. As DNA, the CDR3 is TGTGCCAGCAGCTTTGGTGGGCTGGAGACCCAGTACTTC.

DNA for the CDR3: TGTGCCAGCAGCTTAACGGGTATCTCAGAGACCCAGTACTTC. It specifies CASSLTGISETQYF. The chain is built from TRBV7-3 and TRBJ2-5; D not certain. Looked up from germline, CDR1 is SGHTA and CDR2 is FQGTGA. The CDR3 covers 14 residues. The ends were cut back, 0 bases at V and 4 bases at J, with 9 bases in the middle.

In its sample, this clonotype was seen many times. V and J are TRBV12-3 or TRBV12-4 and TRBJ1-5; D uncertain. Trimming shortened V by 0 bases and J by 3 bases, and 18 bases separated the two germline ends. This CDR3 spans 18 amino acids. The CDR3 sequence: CASSLATRRAFFNQPQHF. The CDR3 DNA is TGTGCCAGCAGTTTAGCTACTAGGCGGGCTTTTTTCAATCAGCCCCAGCATTTT.